The 2 T cell receptor beta chains reported below all come from one sample, sequenced in a study of T cell responses to AZD1222 COVID-19 vaccine. Clones were read by immunoSEQ multiplex PCR, and TCRdb kept only the in-frame ones, dropping some. The sample lists 85,000 to 130,000 clones, roughly 91% seen once, with about a sixth in the top ten. The sequenced sample was peripheral blood, obtained on day 0 of AZD1222 vaccination. These receptor sequences come from an adult in good health.

The chain employs TRBV5-1 and TRBJ2-3; 10 nucleotides align to TRBD2. This CDR3 contains 17 residues. V was pared by 0 bases and J by 1 base, with 5 bases of the junction left unmatched. Germline V lookup: CDR1 SGHRS, CDR2 YFSETQ. CDR3 DNA sequence: TGCGCCAGCAGCTTGGATCTAGCGGGGGCCGGCACAGATACGCAGTATTTT. Translating gives CASSLDLAGAGTDTQYF.

On this clone: Other DNA sequences within the sample encode an identical CDR3. This chain links TRBV9 with TRBJ2-2, with D unresolved. The CDR3 length is 12 residues. The germline V gene has CDR1 SGDLS and CDR2 YYNGEE. The V gene lost 2 bases and the J gene lost 5 bases, with 4 bases spanning the gap. CDR3 nucleotides: TGTGCCAGCAGCGTCGGGACCGGGGAGCTGTTTTTT. Amino acid sequence: CASSVGTGELFF.